These 17 T cell receptor beta chains share one sample of origin, sequenced in a study of T cells in Graves' hyperthyroidism and ophthalmopathy. There were TCR beta CDR3 regions amplified from RNA transcripts. HTBI primers were employed in a first-round RT-PCR of the TCR CDR3. TCRdb fed the multiplex PCR reads into MiXCR, producing one record per CDR3 protein. The sample contains more than 650,000 distinct CDR3 sequences, 14% of which appear only once. The sample was blood. The source of these receptors is a woman aged 18-29 years with Graves' hyperthyroidism.

The J gene is TRBJ2-5, the V gene TRBV6-8; no reliable D call. V gave up 6 bases and J gave up 2 bases, with 13 bases separating them. The CDR3 sequence is 14 residues long. Germline values: CDR1 MNHGY, CDR2 SAAAGT. For the CDR3, the DNA is TGTGCCAGCAGGTTACTCAGGCATCAAGAGACCCAGTACTTC. The encoded protein is CASRLLRHQETQYF.

This clonotype has just a few counts. The chain links TRBV3-1 to TRBJ2-5; 14 bases fit TRBD2. Trimming removed 1 base from V and 7 bases from J; junction bases left unmatched: 11. Germline values: CDR1 LGHDT, CDR2 YNNKEL (reference sequence). This CDR3 comprises 18 residues. CDR3 sequence: CASSQASMTSGRAGTQYF. The CDR3 bases are TGTGCCAGCAGCCAAGCCTCTATGACTAGCGGGAGGGCGGGGACCCAGTACTTC.

This clonotype was seen a few times. This sequence joins TRBV2 and TRBJ2-2; D is perhaps TRBD1 or TRBD2 (5 bases each). CDR3 length: 15 amino acids. V was trimmed by 6 bases and J by 4 bases, leaving 15 bases between them. Germline lookup yields CDR1 SNHLY and CDR2 FYNNEI. This chain's CDR3 is CASRDKGPITGELFF. In DNA form, the CDR3 reads TGTGCCAGCAGGGATAAGGGACCGATCACCGGGGAGCTGTTTTTT.

This clonotype was observed a few times. This sequence joins TRBV24-1 and TRBJ2-6; 7 bases map to TRBD1. This CDR3 contains 15 residues. CDR1 KGHDR and CDR2 SFDVKD come from the germline V gene. With 11 bases clipped from V and 0 bases from J, the junction kept 6 bases outside the gene matches. The CDR3 region is CAISAGGSGANVLTF. Here the CDR3 DNA reads TGTGCCATTTCGGCAGGGGGCTCTGGGGCCAACGTCCTGACTTTC.

Ten or more counts support this clonotype. The chain combines TRBV12-3 or TRBV12-4 with TRBJ2-3; 11 positions agree with TRBD2. The CDR3 is 20 amino acids. J was trimmed by 1 base and V by 3 bases; bases with no gene match: 15. CDR3 DNA sequence: TGTGCCAGCAGTTTTAGATCTGGTAGCGGGAGGGAAAGGCGCACAGATACGCAGTATTTT. This encodes CASSFRSGSGRERRTDTQYF.

The chain carries TRBV6-2 or TRBV6-3 and TRBJ2-1; TRBD2 aligns across 7 bases. From germline, CDR1 is MNHEY and CDR2 SVGEGT. The ends lost 0 bases at V and 0 bases at J; junction bases unmatched: 2. The CDR3 totals 16 residues. In DNA, the CDR3 is TGTGCCAGCAGTTACTCTCTAGCGGTCTCCTACAATGAGCAGTTCTTC. Amino acid sequence: CASSYSLAVSYNEQFF.

In its sample, this clonotype was seen many times. This chain joins TRBV7-3 and TRBJ2-2; no firm D call. The CDR3 is made up of 13 amino acids. CDR1 is SGHTA and CDR2 is FQGTGA in the germline V gene. With 1 base removed from V and 6 bases from J, the gap between germline ends came to 6 bases. CDR3 sequence: CASSLRGSGELFF. CDR3 nucleotides: TGTGCCAGCAGCTTAAGAGGATCCGGGGAGCTGTTTTTT.

This clonotype has ten or more counts. The CDR3 loop is CASSEEYRLATSTDTQYF. The CDR3, as DNA: TGTGCCAGCAGTGAAGAGTATCGACTAGCGACTAGCACAGATACGCAGTATTTT. The chain joins TRBV2 to TRBJ2-3; 8 bases align to TRBD2. This CDR3 has 18 amino acids. The V and J ends lost 1 base and 0 bases, in that order; junction bases with no gene match: 9. The germline V gene has CDR1 SNHLY and CDR2 FYNNEI.

In this sample, this clonotype turned up many times. The chain carries TRBV28 and TRBJ2-5, with 7 positions matching TRBD1. The CDR3 is made up of 15 amino acids. J was trimmed by 4 bases and V by 3 bases; bases with no gene match: 8. Germline V gene sequence: CDR1 MDHEN, CDR2 SYDVKM. The CDR3 loop is CASSFVTGPRETQYF. The DNA of the CDR3 is TGTGCCAGCAGTTTCGTGACAGGGCCGCGAGAGACCCAGTACTTC. Supplemented by reference TRBV28 and TRBJ2-5, the full variable domain reads DVKVTQSSRYLVKRTGEKVFLECVQDMDHENMFWYRQDPGLGLRLIYFSYDVKMKEKGDIPEGYSVSREKKERFSLILESASTNQTSMYLCASSFVTGPRETQYFGPGTRLLVL.

V is TRBV29-1 and J is TRBJ2-1; D remains unclear. Between the trimmed V and J ends, which lost 4 bases and 10 bases, there was a span of 11 bases. This CDR3 has 11 residues. Germline V gene lookup returns CDR1 SQVTM and CDR2 ANQGSEA. Written as DNA, the CDR3 is TGCAGCGTTGTGCAGGCCCCGGAGCAGTTCTTC. Protein sequence: CSVVQAPEQFF.

This clonotype has at least ten counts. The chain couples TRBV7-9 to TRBJ2-3; a possible D gene is TRBD1 (6 bases). V lost 3 bases and J lost 0, with 7 bases in between. Germline V CDR1 and CDR2: SEHNR, FQNEAQ (reference sequence). This CDR3 region has 14 residues. CDR3 sequence: CASSFDRSTDTQYF. CDR3 DNA sequence: TGTGCCAGCAGCTTCGACAGGAGCACAGATACGCAGTATTTT. Complete variable domain (other parts from reference TRBV7-9 and TRBJ2-3): DTGVSQNPRHKITKRGQNVTFRCDPISEHNRLYWYRQTLGQGPEFLTYFQNEAQLEKSRLLSDRFSAERPKGSFSTLEIQRTEQGDSAMYLCASSFDRSTDTQYFGPGTRLTVL.

This clonotype has more than one count but fewer than ten. V usage is TRBV11-2 and J usage is TRBJ2-1; D perhaps matches TRBD2 (6 bases). CDR3 size: 16 residues. V lost 1 base, J lost 3 bases, and 13 bases lay in between. Germline assignment: CDR1 SGHAT and CDR2 FQNNGV. The CDR3 is CASSLAPSGLYNEQFF. CDR3 nucleotides: TGTGCCAGCAGCTTAGCTCCCAGCGGGCTCTACAATGAGCAGTTCTTC.

With regard to this clonotype: A much more abundant neighbour one base away suggests this may be a read error. The chain employs TRBV7-2 and TRBJ1-4, with a weak D call TRBD1 (5 bases). This CDR3 region has 14 residues. CDR1 is SGHTA and CDR2 is FQGNSA in the germline V gene. CDR3 DNA sequence: TGTGCCAGCGGCTTAGGGGCCGGGTTGGAAGAACTGTTTTTT. Its translation: CASGLGAGLEELFF.

This clonotype has a handful of counts. The chain is built from TRBV29-1 and TRBJ2-5, with 11 positions matching TRBD2. J lost 4 bases, V lost 4 bases, and 8 bases had no gene match. The CDR3 contains 15 residues. Germline V gives CDR1 SQVTM, CDR2 ANQGSEA. The CDR3 sequence is CSVVLAGGPGETQYF. For the CDR3, the DNA is TGCAGCGTTGTGTTAGCGGGAGGGCCCGGAGAGACCCAGTACTTC.

This clonotype appeared a few times. The chain employs TRBV5-1 and TRBJ2-2, with 8 nucleotides matching TRBD2. CDR1 is SGHRS, CDR2 YFSETQ, per germline. The V segment lost 5 bases and the J segment 3 bases; nucleotides outside the gene matches: 3. The CDR3 sequence is 14 residues long. The CDR3, as DNA: TGCGCCAGCAGGTTACTAGCGGACACCGGGGAGCTGTTTTTT. It encodes CASRLLADTGELFF. Full variable domain (missing parts from reference TRBV5-1 and TRBJ2-2): KAGVTQTPRYLIKTRGQQVTLSCSPISGHRSVSWYQQTPGQGLQFLFEYFSETQRNKGNFPGRFSGRQFSNSRSEMNVSTLELGDSALYLCASRLLADTGELFFGEGSRLTVL.

The gene calls are TRBV13 and TRBJ1-3, with 9 positions matching TRBD1. Germline V CDR1 and CDR2: PRHDT, FYEKMQ (reference sequence). The V gene end was trimmed by 4 bases and the J gene end by 0 bases; junction bases not matched to a gene: 10. CDR3 size: 18 residues. The CDR3 spells CASSSKIQTGGSGNTIYF. The CDR3 DNA reads as TGTGCCAGCAGCTCGAAAATCCAGACAGGGGGCTCTGGAAACACCATATATTTT.

This clonotype was detected many times. The V and J genes are TRBV2 and TRBJ1-2; the D is unclear. The CDR3 is made up of 12 amino acids. The germline gives CDR1 SNHLY, CDR2 FYNNEI. The germline V and J ends were trimmed by 8 bases and 1 base, with 8 bases remaining between them. Written as DNA, the CDR3 is TGTGCCAGCCTCGAGGGTAACTATGGCTACACCTTC. It encodes CASLEGNYGYTF.